The present T cell receptor beta chain was sequenced within a study of PD-L1 blockade in urothelial cancer. Study-wide context: Patients went on atezolizumab in the mid-2010s, receiving 1,200 mg intravenously every 3 weeks. In the patient group, about 90% of the roughly 29 were males with bladder-origin urothelial cancer.

This clone was detected a few times. Time point in this sample: pretreatment peripheral blood. All patients carried locally advanced or metastatic urothelial carcinoma. Sequenced by immunoSEQ multiplex PCR; TCRdb stores in-frame clones only, minus some. The sample lists around 100,000 clones; 80% to 90% were seen once. CDR3 length: 14 residues. V was trimmed by 1 base and J by 6 bases, leaving 13 bases between them. Germline CDR1 and CDR2: SGHTA and FQGNSA. The sequencing here drew on PBMCs, taken around atezolizumab (anti-PD-L1) treatment. The source of this sequence is a man in his fifties or sixties with urothelial cancer. V and J are TRBV7-2 and TRBJ2-7; D is unresolved. The CDR3 here is CASSLVWLASEQYF. The CDR3 DNA is TGTGCCAGCAGCTTAGTCTGGCTGGCCTCCGAGCAGTACTTC.